Below, 6 T cell receptor beta chains from the same sample are listed, as sequenced in a study of blood T cell repertoires in COVID-19. The method was immunoSEQ multiplex PCR; TCRdb's version includes in-frame clones alone and lacks a portion of them. The sample comprises some 220,000 clones, roughly 91% of which are singletons, and around 0.83% rests with the top ten. Sequenced input: peripheral blood. The receptors here all came from a man younger than 45 with COVID-19, enrolled during active disease.

The gene calls are TRBV10-1 and TRBJ1-1; D is uncertain. Germline V lookup: CDR1 WNHNN, CDR2 SYGVQD (reference sequence). V lost 7 bases to trimming and J lost 4 bases, with 19 bases between them. The CDR3 extends over 15 amino acids. The CDR3 is CASKEPRGFGTEAFF. The CDR3 DNA reads as TGCGCCAGCAAGGAACCTCGGGGTTTTGGCACTGAAGCTTTCTTT.

The chain joins TRBV23-1 to TRBJ1-6; 10 nucleotides match TRBD1. TRBV23-1 falls under the ORF class, with uncertain function. The CDR3 is 17 residues long. V shed 2 bases and J 7 bases; nucleotides not matched to a gene: 8. The CDR3 spells CASSQGDRGGGNSPLHF. Written as DNA, the CDR3 is TGCGCCAGCAGTCAAGGGGACAGGGGCGGAGGGAATTCACCCCTCCACTTT.

CDR3 nucleotide sequence: TGCGCCAGCAGCTCCACGGGGAGGGGATATGAAAAACTGTTTTTT. Protein sequence: CASSSTGRGYEKLFF. The chain has TRBV5-1 and TRBJ1-4, with a possible D match to TRBD1 (5 bases). The CDR3 consists of 15 residues. Germline assignment: CDR1 SGHRS and CDR2 YFSETQ. V lost 3 bases, J lost 6 bases, and 15 bases lay in between. The full variable domain, completed using reference TRBV5-1 and TRBJ1-4, is KAGVTQTPRYLIKTRGQQVTLSCSPISGHRSVSWYQQTPGQGLQFLFEYFSETQRNKGNFPGRFSGRQFSNSRSEMNVSTLELGDSALYLCASSSTGRGYEKLFFGSGTQLSVL.

The chain carries TRBV11-2 and TRBJ2-4, with D perhaps matching TRBD1 (6 bases). The V gene lost 5 bases and the J gene lost 6 bases, with 17 bases spanning the gap. CDR1 and CDR2 from the germline V gene are SGHAT and FQNNGV. The CDR3 extends over 15 amino acids. This CDR3 is CASSKLQGSGNIQYF. As DNA, the CDR3 is TGTGCCAGCAGCAAATTACAGGGATCGGGAAACATTCAGTACTTC.

The chain uses TRBV4-1 and TRBJ2-7, with a tentative D call TRBD1 (6 bases). The germline gives CDR1 MGHRA, CDR2 YSYEKL. V shed 2 bases and J shed 0 bases, with 8 bases lying between them. The CDR3 totals 14 residues. CDR3 in amino acids: CASSQQGSSYEQYF. CDR3 in DNA: TGCGCCAGCAGCCAACAGGGGTCCTCCTACGAGCAGTACTTC.

This clone was counted once. The CDR3 DNA reads as TGTGCCAGCAGGGGTCGGAGTAGCAATCAGCCCCAGCATTTT. As protein: CASRGRSSNQPQHF. V usage is TRBV6-5 and J usage is TRBJ1-5; D is undetermined. The V gene's germline CDR1 is MNHEY and CDR2 SVGAGI. CDR3 length equals 14 residues. V lost 6 bases to trimming and J lost 0 bases, with 9 bases between them.